This T cell receptor beta chain was captured in a study of T-cell reconstitution after alpha-beta-depleted transplantation in children. Researchers prepared the TCRbeta library using unique molecular identifiers, the study reports. TCRdb re-called the PCR reads with MiXCR, one entry per CDR3 protein. The profile shows 600,000 to 700,000 distinct CDR3 sequences, approximately 17% of them singletons. This clonotype was seen a few times. This CDR3 contains 13 residues. With 0 bases removed from V and 9 bases from J, the gap between germline ends came to 9 bases. This specimen was PBMCs from the stem cell graft donor, taken from the stem cell graft. J is TRBJ1-5 and V is TRBV12-3 or TRBV12-4; D unclear. The sequence was collected from a human donor who donated a stem cell graft to a child with acute myeloid leukemia. CDR3 coding DNA: TGTGCCAGCAGTTTAGCGCAGGCGGGGCCCCAGCATTTT. Amino acids: CASSLAQAGPQHF.